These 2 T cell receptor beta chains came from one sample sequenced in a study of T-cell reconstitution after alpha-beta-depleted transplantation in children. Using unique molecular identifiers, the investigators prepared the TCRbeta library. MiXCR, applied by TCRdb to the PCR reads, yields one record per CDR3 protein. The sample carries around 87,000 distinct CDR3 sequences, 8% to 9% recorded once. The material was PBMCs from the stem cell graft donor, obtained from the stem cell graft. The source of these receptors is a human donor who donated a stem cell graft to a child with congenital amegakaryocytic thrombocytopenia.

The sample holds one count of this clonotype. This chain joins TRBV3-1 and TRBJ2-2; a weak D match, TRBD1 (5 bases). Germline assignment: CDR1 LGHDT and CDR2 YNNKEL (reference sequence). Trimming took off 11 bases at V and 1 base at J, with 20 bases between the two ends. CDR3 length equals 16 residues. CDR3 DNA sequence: TGTGCCTCCTGCCAAGATTTCGGACAGAACACCGGGGAGCTGTTTTTT. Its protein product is CASCQDFGQNTGELFF.

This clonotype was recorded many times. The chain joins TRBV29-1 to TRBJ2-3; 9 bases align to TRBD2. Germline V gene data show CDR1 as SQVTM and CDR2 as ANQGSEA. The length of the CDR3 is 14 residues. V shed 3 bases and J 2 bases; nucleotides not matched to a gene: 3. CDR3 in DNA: TGCAGCGTTGAGCGCGGGAGGGCCACAGATACGCAGTATTTT. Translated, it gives CSVERGRATDTQYF.